This TCR beta chain was found in a study of shared clonotypes between healthy human individuals (TCRdb year 2020). A note on the overall study: A couple of women and a few men aged 18 to 49 years were included in the cohort. For each donor, CD4 naive and CD4 memory were each given three plates, CD8 naive was given two plates, and CD8 memory was given one plate. Blood TCR repertoires of five healthy adults were deeply sequenced to estimate repertoire size and the extent of clonotype sharing between individuals. Different laboratories and diverse techniques were used to prepare libraries and sequence TCR repertoires, to increase sequencing depth and limit assay-specific biases. Each donor's leukapheresis produced roughly between roughly 0.85 and 9.5 billion PBMCs. Paper-wide results and their limitations: Only blood was sampled, and tissue TCR repertoires likely differ from those in blood. Clonotypes shared by all four sorted-subset donors showed higher generation probabilities than non-shared clonotypes. Larger estimated clonotype richness was generally found for naive subsets than for memory subsets. The genetic and exposure-history diversity represented was limited by the small number of donors. Rarefaction of sorted-subset datasets indicated incomplete sequencing despite the large sequencing depth. Based on pairwise subsampling, the degree of clonotype sharing among donors was expected to be affected by sequencing depth. When several donors were compared, the shared fraction of clonotypes was about 5% for naive CD4, 3.5% to 4% for naive CD8, roughly 2.3% for memory CD4, and 0.4% for memory CD8.

Comment on this clone: Its antigen is currently not known. The sample holds no much larger clone one base away, and base qualities are not on file.

V loses 2 bases of germline sequence and J loses 4 bases, and the interval between the two ends is 15 bases. The CDR3, cysteine through phenylalanine, is 15 amino acids long. Here the CDR3 DNA is all that survives: 45 bases in frame from base 1. Based on the germline V gene (reference sequence), the CDR1 and CDR2 sequences are MNHEY and SMNVEV. CD8 naive samples consisted of CD45RO-negative cells that were positively selected for CCR7, yielding a CD45RA+CCR7+ population without TemRA cells. The donors were healthy, HIV-negative adults with no recently reported acute infections or vaccinations. All donors were Caucasian adults living in Nashville, Tennessee, USA. After blood collection by leukapheresis, PBMCs were isolated using Ficoll-Histopaque density gradient centrifugation and then cryopreserved in the vapor phase of liquid nitrogen. Analytical flow cytometry was used to check the purity and quantity of each magnetically sorted T cell population. Each sorted fraction had its genomic DNA isolated and then quantified by UV absorbance on a Nanodrop 2000c.

Using the deep immunoSEQ assay, TCR CDR3 regions were amplified from genomic DNA by multiplex PCR. Extracted genomic DNA from each cell subset was spread evenly across all wells of several immunoSEQ 96-well plates, with each plate serving as a replicate. For sorted subsets, 200 to 250 ng of genomic DNA, equivalent to roughly 33,000 T cell genomes, went into each replicate PCR. Purified libraries were measured with a Qubit 3.0 fluorometer, size-checked on a Bioanalyzer 2100, and measured again with the KAPA Library Quantification kit. Every immunoSEQ 96-well plate was sequenced on a dedicated single-read 150-cycle Illumina NextSeq 550 flow cell. The original methods were these. Because only junctional sequences without quality scores were contained in the immunoSEQ output, filtering matching that applied to full-length reads could not be performed. Sequences were annotated with PyIR, a Python wrapper for IgBLAST v1.9, and V/J genes and CDR3 were assigned using IMGT germline references. Reads were filtered out if the reads had weak V/J assignments (E-value above 1e-6), no CDR3, stop codons, out-of-frame junctions, or ambiguous translated residues. V3J clonotypes were defined by identical inferred V gene, J gene, and CDR3 amino acid sequence. Percentage overlap between repertoires was computed as shared unique clonotypes divided by the size of the smaller repertoire. RTK rarefaction, the Chao1 estimator, and Recon v2.1 estimates of unobserved clonotypes were used to assess repertoire richness. Generation probabilities were computed with OLGA for all TCRbeta clonotypes obtained by the gDNA method from a handful of donors. The clones in this table, taken by TCRdb from immuneACCESS, are in-frame only. Not every clone is retained; where verified, under half of the shortfall comes from an unresolved V gene, and the cause of the rest is unknown. Clone size and the V and J calls come from that table; the DNA yielded D and trimming. This sample holds nearly 2 million clones; about 95% were observed only once. The top ten clonotypes cover approximately 1% of the sample.

Recombination linked TRBV27 to TRBJ2-7; the D gene assignment is ambiguous. The source of this sequence is a man between 18 and 35 years old in good health. Sequenced material: naive CD8+ T cells sorted from blood. The cell subset or site label, as the study defines it: CD45RA+CCR7+. The nucleotide sequence is given as TGTGCCAGCAGTTTAGGTGGGATCTTGGGGTACGAGCAGTACTTC. This sequence encodes CASSLGGILGYEQYF.